Presented here are 22 T cell receptor beta chains from one specimen sequenced in a study of T cells in Graves' hyperthyroidism and ophthalmopathy. Amplification targeted TCR beta CDR3 regions from RNA transcripts. The study used the HTBI primer set for a first-round RT-PCR of the TCR CDR3. TCRdb fed the multiplex PCR reads into MiXCR, producing one record per CDR3 protein. The sample contains about 720,000 distinct CDR3 sequences, about 17% of which appear only once. The source material was blood. Source of these receptors: a woman in her forties or fifties with Graves' hyperthyroidism that later progressed to Graves' ophthalmopathy.

In regard to this clonotype: This may stem from a read error, because a much larger clone lies one nucleotide away. V is TRBV3-1 and J is TRBJ1-5; TRBD1 might be the D (5 bases). The germline V gene encodes CDR1 LGHDT and CDR2 YNNKEL (reference sequence). CDR3 size: 14 residues. The CDR3 loop is CASSQGPTNQPRHF. As DNA, the CDR3 is TGTGCCAGCAGCCAGGGACCGACCAATCAGCCCCGGCATTTT.

This clonotype was seen at least ten times. This chain's CDR3 is CASSLVGPLTDTQYF. Written as DNA, the CDR3 is TGTGCCAGCAGCTTAGTAGGACCCCTCACAGATACGCAGTATTTT. The rearrangement joins TRBV7-2 to TRBJ2-3, with no clear D. CDR3 length equals 15 residues. Trimming took 1 base from V and 2 from J, leaving 10 bases between them. CDR1 SGHTA and CDR2 FQGNSA come from the germline V gene.

This clonotype occurred a few times. The genes are TRBV19 and TRBJ1-5; D unresolved. V lost 3 bases to trimming and J lost 6 bases, with 15 bases between them. Germline lookup yields CDR1 LNHDA and CDR2 SQIVND (reference sequence). The CDR3 runs to 15 residues. The CDR3 region has the DNA TGTGCCAGTAGTATGCCTGCTGGGGTGGGTCAGCCCCAGCATTTT. Residues: CASSMPAGVGQPQHF.

V usage is TRBV9 and J usage is TRBJ2-2; perhaps TRBD1 as D (5 bases). V shed 0 bases and J shed 6 bases, with 12 bases lying between them. This CDR3 is 15 amino acids long. Germline values: CDR1 SGDLS, CDR2 YYNGEE. Here the CDR3 reads CASSVEGRAAGELFF. The CDR3 bases are TGTGCCAGCAGCGTAGAAGGCAGGGCGGCCGGGGAGCTGTTTTTT.

This clonotype was observed at least ten times. The rearrangement joins TRBV18 to TRBJ1-5; D is possibly TRBD1 (6 bases). Trimming took 2 bases from V and 4 from J, leaving 9 bases between them. Germline V gene sequence: CDR1 KGHSH, CDR2 LQKENI. The CDR3 loop spans 14 amino acids. The CDR3 DNA follows: TGTGCCAGCTCACCAAGGGACATTAATCAGCCCCAGCATTTT. Amino acids: CASSPRDINQPQHF.

CDR3 DNA: TGCAGCGCCGATGATGGGGAAGCTTTCTTT. Translating gives CSADDGEAFF. The chain has TRBV29-1 and TRBJ1-1; D uncertain. CDR1 and CDR2 from the germline V gene are SQVTM and ANQGSEA. V lost 7 bases and J 8 bases, leaving 11 bases between the germline ends. The CDR3 covers 10 residues.

The chain recombines TRBV27 with TRBJ2-2; the D is unclear. V lost 1 base to trimming and J lost 7 bases, with 4 bases between them. The CDR3 is made up of 12 amino acids. The germline V gene encodes CDR1 MNHEY and CDR2 SMNVEV (reference sequence). The CDR3: CASSLLGGELFF. CDR3 sequence (DNA): TGTGCCAGCAGTTTATTGGGCGGGGAGCTGTTTTTT.

The chain uses TRBV5-1 and TRBJ2-3; D is possibly TRBD1 (5 bases). The V gene's germline CDR1 is SGHRS and CDR2 YFSETQ. The CDR3 totals 14 residues. Trimming removed 4 bases at V and 2 bases at J, with 11 bases between. Here the CDR3 DNA reads TGCGCCAGCAGCCAGTACAGGACCACAGATACGCAGTATTTT. Translating it yields CASSQYRTTDTQYF. The entire variable domain, with the rest obtained from reference TRBV5-1 and TRBJ2-3, is as follows: KAGVTQTPRYLIKTRGQQVTLSCSPISGHRSVSWYQQTPGQGLQFLFEYFSETQRNKGNFPGRFSGRQFSNSRSEMNVSTLELGDSALYLCASSQYRTTDTQYFGPGTRLTVL.

There are many counts of this clonotype. The chain joins TRBV11-2 to TRBJ2-3; tentatively, D is TRBD2 (5 bases). Per the germline V gene, CDR1 is SGHAT and CDR2 is FQNNGV. The CDR3 consists of 18 residues. V was trimmed by 1 base and J by 1 base, leaving 18 bases between them. CDR3 DNA: TGTGCCAGCAGCTTAGTGGTCAATGCGGGCCGAGGCACAGATACGCAGTATTTT. Amino acid sequence: CASSLVVNAGRGTDTQYF.

The V call is TRBV11-2, the J call TRBJ1-1; no firm D call. The germline V and J ends were trimmed by 1 base and 3 bases, with 9 bases remaining between them. The CDR3 loop spans 14 amino acids. Germline values: CDR1 SGHAT, CDR2 FQNNGV. CDR3 sequence (DNA): TGTGCCAGCAGCTTAGTAGGGTCCGACACTGAAGCTTTCTTT. Its protein product is CASSLVGSDTEAFF.

This clonotype appeared many times. The chain has TRBV20-1 and TRBJ1-4; maybe TRBD1 (6 bases). The CDR3 consists of 14 residues. The V end lost 0 bases, the J end lost 7 bases, and 12 bases lay between the germline ends. Germline values: CDR1 DFQATT, CDR2 SNEGSKA (reference sequence). DNA for the CDR3: TGCAGTGCTAGAGATTCACAGGGAACTGAAAAACTGTTTTTT. Its translation is CSARDSQGTEKLFF.

The table lists this clonotype with many counts. V and J are TRBV6-1 and TRBJ2-2, with D uncertain. CDR3 length: 15 amino acids. The V and J ends lost 7 bases and 7 bases respectively, with 19 bases between them. Germline CDR1 is MNHNS and CDR2 is SASEGT. CDR3 nucleotide sequence: TGTGCCAGCACAAGGCGCCAGGACGGTGGCGGGGAGCTGTTTTTT. Its translation is CASTRRQDGGGELFF.

Only a few counts were recorded for this clonotype. The chain combines TRBV10-2 with TRBJ2-5; possible D gene TRBD2, 5 bases. This CDR3 is built from 15 residues. Trimming pared 1 base from V and 0 bases from J, leaving 9 bases between. The germline V gene encodes CDR1 WSHSY and CDR2 SAAADI. Here the CDR3 DNA reads TGCGCCAGCAGTGAGTTAAGGGAGTACCAAGAGACCCAGTACTTC. Protein: CASSELREYQETQYF.

The table lists this clonotype with a few counts. J is TRBJ2-1 and V is TRBV20-1; D uncertain. The CDR3 extends over 12 amino acids. Trimming stripped 5 bases from V and 6 bases from J, with 11 bases between. Germline V gives CDR1 DFQATT, CDR2 SNEGSKA (reference sequence). CDR3 residues: CSAPPTGNEQFF. CDR3 DNA: TGCAGTGCTCCTCCCACCGGCAATGAGCAGTTCTTC.

This clonotype was seen at least ten times. The CDR3 nucleotides read TGTGCCAGCACCACCGGAACCCGATTCGTCTACACCTTC. Its protein is CASTTGTRFVYTF. The rearrangement uses TRBV28 and TRBJ1-2; D is uncertain. V dropped 7 bases and J dropped 10 bases, with 19 bases sitting between them. Germline loops: CDR1 MDHEN, CDR2 SYDVKM. The CDR3 contains 13 residues.

This clonotype came up many times. V gene TRBV20-1 combines with J gene TRBJ2-7; the match to TRBD1 covers 7 bases. The V segment lost 3 bases and the J segment 5 bases; nucleotides outside the gene matches: 13. CDR3 length: 15 residues. Germline V gene data show CDR1 as DFQATT and CDR2 as SNEGSKA (reference sequence). CDR3 nucleotides: TGCAGTGCTAGCCTCACTGGGACAGTACAGGACGAGCAGTACTTC. This sequence encodes CSASLTGTVQDEQYF.

This clonotype was found many times. J is TRBJ2-5 and V is TRBV28, with D uncertain. Germline V gene sequence: CDR1 MDHEN, CDR2 SYDVKM. Trimming pared 4 bases from V and 0 bases from J, leaving 9 bases between. The CDR3 contains 14 residues. The CDR3 coding sequence is TGTGCCAGCAGTTCCATCGGGTACCAAGAGACCCAGTACTTC. Protein product: CASSSIGYQETQYF.

This clonotype appeared many times. V usage is TRBV6-1 and J usage is TRBJ2-7; a weak D match, TRBD1 (6 bases). Germline CDR1 MNHNS, CDR2 SASEGT. This CDR3 has 15 residues. V was cut by 6 bases and J by 0 bases, with 15 bases left in between. Written as DNA, the CDR3 is TGTGCCAGCAGCTGGGAACAGGGAAGCTCCTACGAGCAGTACTTC. Translation gives CASSWEQGSSYEQYF.

V usage is TRBV12-3 or TRBV12-4 and J usage is TRBJ1-6; a possible D gene is TRBD1 (5 bases). The CDR3 has 13 amino acids. Between the trimmed V and J ends, which lost 10 bases and 8 bases, there was a span of 15 bases. The CDR3, as DNA: TGTGCCATCCAGGGAGGGCCCCATTCACCCCTCCACTTT. This gives the protein CAIQGGPHSPLHF.

The rearrangement uses TRBV4-1 and TRBJ2-2; 11 bases map to TRBD2. This CDR3 comprises 16 residues. The V and J ends lost 0 bases and 7 bases, in that order; junction bases with no gene match: 4. Per the germline V gene, CDR1 is MGHRA and CDR2 is YSYEKL. CDR3 protein: CASSQERLAGYGELFF. Here the CDR3 DNA reads TGCGCCAGCAGCCAAGAAAGACTAGCGGGATACGGGGAGCTGTTTTTT.

There are many counts of this clonotype. The chain couples TRBV10-2 to TRBJ2-7; TRBD2 matches 10 bases. The CDR3 has 15 residues. The germline V gene encodes CDR1 WSHSY and CDR2 SAAADI. V dropped 4 bases and J dropped 2; count of bases not matched to a gene: 5. CDR3 region: CASSAIAGGAYEQYF. The CDR3 DNA reads TGCGCCAGCAGTGCAATAGCGGGGGGCGCCTACGAGCAGTACTTC.

This clonotype has a count of ten or more. The chain recombines TRBV7-2 with TRBJ2-3; D may be TRBD2 (7 bases). Germline loops: CDR1 SGHTA, CDR2 FQGNSA. V was shortened by 5 bases and J by 4 bases, with 19 bases between the two germline ends. CDR3 length: 16 residues. Written as DNA, the CDR3 is TGTGCCAGCAGCCTTCCCCCGGGGGGCAACGCAGATACGCAGTATTTT. Its protein product is CASSLPPGGNADTQYF.